Sequencing of this T cell receptor beta chain was carried out in a study of blood T cell repertoires in COVID-19. Study background: PBMCs, B-cell-depleted T cells, or T cells were the source of the cDNA or gDNA that made up the material.

Generated by immunoSEQ multiplex PCR, the TCRdb table keeps only in-frame clones and is missing some. The sample lists over 200,000 clones, 84% seen once, with 1.8% in the top ten. The length of the CDR3 is 15 residues. V was cut by 3 bases and J by 3 bases, with 12 bases left in between. Germline V gives CDR1 SGHTA, CDR2 FQGNSA. This receptor was identified in a man aged 55-75 years who had recovered from COVID-19. The sample consisted of PBMCs or T cells enriched from blood (not recorded which). V gene TRBV7-2 combines with J gene TRBJ1-5; D may be TRBD1 (6 bases). In nucleotides, the CDR3 is TGTGCCAGCAGCTTGTCAGGGGTTGCCAATCAGCCCCAGCATTTT. It translates to CASSLSGVANQPQHF.